This TCR beta chain was captured in a study of blood T cell repertoires in COVID-19. V trimming: 5 bases; J trimming: 0 bases; junction bases outside the gene matches: 2. The CDR3 length is 14 residues. In germline, CDR1 is MNHNY, CDR2 SVGAGI (reference sequence). Produced via immunoSEQ multiplex PCR; TCRdb's table is partial and in-frame only. Of fewer than 400,000 clones listed, about nine tenths are singletons. The chain is built from TRBV6-6 and TRBJ2-7; 9 positions match TRBD1. This clonotype originated in a woman younger than 45 with COVID-19, enrolled during active disease. The sample comprised peripheral blood. The CDR3 nucleotides are TGTGCCAGCAGTCAACAGGGGGCCTCCTACGAGCAGTACTTC. The encoded protein is CASSQQGASYEQYF.